The present entry profiles one T cell receptor beta chain with its context. Its specific antigen is unknown. Base qualities are missing; no much larger clone stands one base away. This entry belongs to a study of OX40 agonist ivuxolimab in advanced cancers. General notes on the study: Ivuxolimab was a fully human IgG2 agonistic monoclonal antibody targeting the costimulatory receptor OX40 (CD134). Prior anti-PD-1, anti-PD-L1 or anti-CTLA-4 therapy was permitted, and 30% to 45% of dose-escalation patients had received checkpoint inhibitors. The dose-escalation cohort was roughly 80% male with a mean age of about 58 years, ranging from roughly 23 to 80. Of the roughly 51 patients in dose escalation, 19 had hepatocellular carcinoma, some 15 had melanoma, 9 had renal cell carcinoma and 9 had head and neck cancer. The purpose of peripheral TCRbeta sequencing was to test whether ivuxolimab changed TCR sequence diversity and led to clonal T-cell expansion. Intravenous ivuxolimab was administered to patients every 2 weeks at six dose levels: 0.01, 0.1, 0.3, 1.5, 3 and 10 mg/kg. Partial responses were achieved by three dose-escalation patients, of whom one had hepatocellular carcinoma and two had cutaneous melanoma. The paper describes the monotherapy dose-escalation part (N of about 52 patients) of the phase I trial of ivuxolimab. Summary of the overall study and its limitations: In partial responders in the 0.1-3.0 mg/kg groups, normalized peripheral clonal expansion was found to be among the lowest, especially among CD8+ T cells. Antigen specificity was not determined for the clonally expanded peripheral T cells. On average, CD8+ T cells showed more expanded clones than CD4+ T cells after ivuxolimab. Clonal expansion of both CD4+ and CD8+ blood T cells was observed from baseline to week 6 at doses 0.1 to 3.0 mg/kg. Low levels of normalized T-cell clonal expansion were also shown by some nonresponding patients.

Patients with autoimmune disease history or receiving systemic immunosuppression were excluded from the trial. Peripheral blood for TCR sequencing was drawn from every dose cohort at baseline, at cycle 4 day 1 and at cycle 7 day 1. Samples were obtained from an open-label, multicenter, first-in-human phase I dose-escalation trial of ivuxolimab. The trial enrolled adults with locally advanced or metastatic head and neck squamous cell, hepatocellular, melanoma or renal cell carcinoma. Before TCR sequencing, CD4+ T cells and CD8+ T cells were sorted from peripheral blood as separate populations. For sequencing of the TCRbeta CDR3 region, genomic DNA was extracted from the sorted cells. TCRbeta CDR3 regions were sequenced using the immunoSEQ Assay. Here the immuneACCESS table is served through TCRdb, limited to in-frame sequences with V and J called. Missing clones are a known gap in these copies; in checked studies unresolved V genes cover under half, and the rest lacks a known reason. The sample yields about 73,000 clones; around 89% were counted once. The ten most abundant clones make up 0.4% to 0.55% of the sample.

The CDR3, cysteine through phenylalanine, is 15 amino acids long. CDR3 DNA is the only sequence kept; it has 45 bases, read in frame from the first base. The germline V gene (reference sequence) sets CDR1 to LNHDA and CDR2 to SQIVND. V is pruned by 1 base and J by 4 bases, leaving 4 bases of the junction without a gene match. The source is an adult with an advanced solid tumor such as melanoma, head and neck, liver or kidney cancer. The material was CD4+ or CD8+ T cells sorted from blood, obtained in a trial of the OX40 agonist ivuxolimab. This receptor chain uses TRBV19 and TRBJ2-7, and 10 junction bases match TRBD1. The DNA sequence is given as TGTGCCAGTAGTATAGCGACAGGGGGCAGGTACGAGCAGTACTTC. The translation is CASSIATGGRYEQYF.